This TCR beta chain emerged from a study of blood T cell repertoires in COVID-19 (TCRdb year 2020). Some background on the complete study: Collaborator samples came from the United States, Italy and Spain and covered acute and convalescent phases of COVID-19. Samples came from the ongoing ImmuneRACE study (first 160 participants) plus 1,254 subjects from 6 global collaborators. The dataset comprised deeply sampled blood TCRbeta repertoires from subjects exposed to, actively infected with, or recovered from COVID-19. A freely available public database, intended as a resource for researchers studying the immune response to SARS-CoV-2, is where the repertoires were released. HLA class I and class II types, where available, came from metadata supplied by the sample provider rather than from assay-based typing. A de-identified subject ID, COVID-19 status, age in years and sex were almost always included in the sample metadata. The material from the prospective study consisted of cDNA or gDNA derived from T cells, B-cell-depleted T cells, or PBMCs. The paper's findings and limits, for the study overall: The amount of clinical and demographic metadata varied by source and participant and was provided uncurated.

A remark on this clone: Its recognized antigen is unknown. Per-nucleotide qualities are absent, and no much larger clonotype sits a single base away.

Collaborating institutions collected whole blood in K2EDTA tubes following their own protocols. For TCRbeta analysis, collaborators shipped samples in one of three forms: frozen whole blood, isolated PBMCs, or DNA extracted from either of those sample types. The immunoSEQ Assay, a bias-controlled multiplex PCR, was used to amplify TCRbeta CDR3 regions from genomic DNA. The published analysis was carried out like this. The number of nucleated cells in each sample was estimated by amplification of reference gene primers within the assay. To quantify the absolute abundance of each unique TCRbeta CDR3 rearrangement, sequence reads were collapsed and filtered. For each sample, productive Simpson clonality was calculated as the square root of Simpson's diversity index over productive rearrangements. As stored in TCRdb, this immuneACCESS dataset retains in-frame rearrangements with V and J assigned. A fraction of the clones does not appear; measured against another copy, unresolved V genes explain less than half of the discrepancy, and the remainder lacks a known reason. That table gives V, J and clone size, and the DNA gave D and trimming. This sample has approximately 25,000 clones in its table, and around three quarters of those were observed once. The biggest ten clones account for less than 55% of the sample.

Counted from cysteine to phenylalanine, this CDR3 has 14 amino acids. Kept here is only the CDR3 DNA, which spans 42 bases and is read in frame from base 1. V and J lose 7 bases and 6 bases, and a span of 14 bases separates them. CDR1 and CDR2 were assigned from the germline V gene as KGHDR and SFDVKD. Sequences were obtained from peripheral blood. This clonotype originated in a woman of 80 years or more with acute or convalescent COVID-19. The chain is encoded by TRBV24-1 joined to TRBJ2-2; TRBD1 is a weak D gene call, 6 bases matching. The CDR3 protein is CATRSTGLAGELFF. The DNA sequence is given as TGTGCCACCAGATCTACAGGGCTGGCCGGGGAGCTGTTTTTT.